Below, one TCR beta chain is given with its context. The antigen it recognizes is unknown. The record has no base qualities; no much larger clone is one base away. Each clonotype received, on average, 10x coverage in deep resolution sequencing performed on a MiSeq, where the target depth lay between 1 in 1 million and 1 in 200,000 T cells. The immunoSEQ hsTCRB Kit was used to generate the TCR beta libraries. On the authors' methods: The data were analyzed with ImmunoSEQ Analyzer and ImmunoSEQ Data Assistant, and V, D and J gene assignments followed IMGT definitions. Clonality was computed as one minus normalized Shannon entropy of productive rearrangement frequencies, ranging from 0 to 1. Only overrepresented clonotypes making up at least 0.05% of each patient's repertoire were included in the public clonotype analysis. About twelve age-matched healthy donor repertoires from immuneACCESS were used as controls for clonality. The table was pulled from immuneACCESS by TCRdb, which kept in-frame rearrangements only. Such tables lose some clones; where checked, under half of the loss comes from unresolved V genes, and the rest has no known cause. The V and J calls and clone size come from that table; D and trimming were worked out from the DNA. This sample lists some 140,000 clones; 91% were detected once. About a tenth of the sample is in the top ten clones.

The sample belongs to a study of cytotoxic CD8 clonotypes in ibrutinib-treated CLL (dated by TCRdb to about 2021). The study in broad terms: The cohort included about 15 treatment-naive and approximately eleven relapsed/refractory patients; roughly 17 were IGHV unmutated. Partial responses were observed in about 25 patients and complete responses in 2; after a median follow-up of around 68 months, remission was maintained in 14 patients and progression was observed in approximately 12. Response samples were taken after a median of 12 months on treatment, ranging from 6 to 36 months. Samples averaged approximately 260,000 productive templates and around 91,000 productive rearrangements. Of the 86 participants in the trial, 26 had longitudinal samples available. Cryopreserved peripheral blood mononuclear cells were collected at three points: before therapy, at response, and at either sustained remission or disease progression. Patients were still on ibrutinib when every remission and progressive disease sample was collected.

The CDR3, from cysteine to phenylalanine, totals 13 residues. The only DNA kept is the CDR3, 39 bases in frame from the first base. CDR1 and CDR2 are read off the germline V gene as KGHSH and LQKENI. V drops 3 bases and J drops 3 bases, leaving 8 bases in between. General conclusions and limits of the study: Public clonotypes were rare and either contracted or stayed stable during treatment, and the rise in clonality at ibrutinib response reflected the expansion of private clonotypes. Sampling times were not matched between sustained-remission and progressing patients, and lymph node repertoires were not studied. At baseline, clonality was higher than in age-matched healthy donors and showed a strong correlation with circulating CD8+ T-cell counts. Clonality increased at ibrutinib response, stayed stable in sustained remission, and fell back toward baseline at progression.

What this sample's time point label stands for: 12 months on ibrutinib. For TCR beta library preparation, approximately 2 micrograms of genomic DNA were extracted from the cryopreserved PBMCs. Longitudinal blood samples from CLL patients receiving ibrutinib monotherapy were subjected to high-throughput TCR beta sequencing. The patients took part in an open-label, single-center phase 2 trial of ibrutinib monotherapy. The chain was built from TRBV18 and TRBJ1-2; D gene: possibly TRBD1, on 5 matching bases. The sequence was collected from a human donor with chronic lymphocytic leukemia. Sequencing was performed on PBMCs, taken after 12 months of ibrutinib treatment. The CDR3 region has the sequence CASSPTQDYGYTF. In nucleotide form, the sequence is TGTGCCAGCTCACCGACACAGGACTATGGCTACACCTTC.